Listed here are 10 T cell receptor beta chains from one sample, sequenced in a study of blood T cell repertoires in COVID-19 (dated by TCRdb to the early 2020s). The method behind the library was the immunoSEQ multiplex PCR assay. The clones in this table, taken by TCRdb from immuneACCESS, are in-frame only. Not every clone is retained; where verified, under half of the shortfall comes from an unresolved V gene, and the cause of the rest is unknown. The sample records about 99,000 clones, 75% to 85% of which are singletons. Of the sample, around 4.8% is held by the ten largest clones. Sequencing input: peripheral blood. These receptors were taken from a man older than 75 with COVID-19, enrolled during active disease.

This chain joins TRBV10-3 and TRBJ1-4, with 9 positions matching TRBD1. CDR1 and CDR2 (germline): ENHRY, SYGVKD. The CDR3 extends over 16 amino acids. With V trimmed by 0 bases and J by 6 bases, 5 bases remained unmatched. The CDR3 bases are TGTGCCATCAGTGAGTCCCTAGGACAGGGGTATGAAAAACTGTTTTTT. It is translated as CAISESLGQGYEKLFF.

V usage is TRBV5-1 and J usage is TRBJ2-1; D is perhaps TRBD1 (5 bases). Germline-derived CDR1 and CDR2 are SGHRS and YFSETQ. This CDR3 contains 13 residues. V gave up 7 bases and J gave up 6 bases, with 14 bases separating them. The CDR3: CASCIGVFNEQFF. CDR3 DNA sequence: TGCGCCAGCTGTATAGGGGTATTCAATGAGCAGTTCTTC.

The chain employs TRBV7-2 and TRBJ2-1; 7 bases are a match to TRBD2. The CDR3 contains 15 residues. Germline CDR1 SGHTA, CDR2 FQGNSA. The V segment lost 5 bases and the J segment 4 bases; nucleotides outside the gene matches: 8. The CDR3 reads CASSPVASGYNEQFF. The CDR3 DNA reads TGTGCCAGCAGCCCAGTGGCTAGCGGTTACAATGAGCAGTTCTTC. The entire variable domain, with the rest obtained from reference TRBV7-2 and TRBJ2-1, is as follows: GAGVSQSPSNKVTEKGKDVELRCDPISGHTALYWYRQSLGQGLEFLIYFQGNSAPDKSGLPSDRFSAERTGGSVSTLTIQRTQQEDSAVYLCASSPVASGYNEQFFGPGTRLTVL.

This clone has just one count. The chain uses TRBV5-4 and TRBJ1-1; unclear D gene. This CDR3 is 14 amino acids long. Trimming removed 0 bases from V and 4 bases from J, with 10 bases in between. Germline V gene lookup returns CDR1 SGHNT and CDR2 YYREEE (reference sequence). The CDR3 reads CASSLVVGSTEAFF. DNA of the CDR3: TGTGCCAGCAGCTTGGTCGTGGGGAGCACTGAAGCTTTCTTT.

The gene calls are TRBV7-2 and TRBJ2-2, with D perhaps matching TRBD2 (5 bases). CDR1 SGHTA and CDR2 FQGNSA come from the germline V gene. V was pared by 2 bases and J by 4 bases, with 8 bases between. The CDR3 runs to 14 residues. In nucleotides, the CDR3 is TGTGCCAGCAGCTTAACCGGAGGCACCGGGGAGCTGTTTTTT. It encodes CASSLTGGTGELFF. Combining the CDR3 with reference TRBV7-2 and TRBJ2-2 gives the whole variable domain GAGVSQSPSNKVTEKGKDVELRCDPISGHTALYWYRQSLGQGLEFLIYFQGNSAPDKSGLPSDRFSAERTGGSVSTLTIQRTQQEDSAVYLCASSLTGGTGELFFGEGSRLTVL.

This clone was seen more than once but under ten times. The CDR3 sequence: CASSLWRGQETQYF. The CDR3 region has the DNA TGTGCCAGCAGTTTATGGCGGGGCCAAGAGACCCAGTACTTC. The V and J genes are TRBV27 and TRBJ2-5; tentatively, D is TRBD2 (6 bases). V lost 1 base to trimming and J lost 1 base, with 7 bases between them. Germline V gives CDR1 MNHEY, CDR2 SMNVEV (reference sequence). The CDR3 contains 14 residues.

The V gene is TRBV10-2, the J gene TRBJ2-1; D may be TRBD2 (6 bases). Per germline, CDR1 WSHSY and CDR2 SAAADI. Trimming shortened V by 7 bases and J by 8 bases, and 21 bases separated the two germline ends. The CDR3 is made up of 15 amino acids. The CDR3, as DNA: TGCGCCAGCACCCCAGTTGGAGGGAATCTCGATGAGCAGTTCTTC. Translating gives CASTPVGGNLDEQFF.

The chain couples TRBV25-1 to TRBJ1-4, with D possibly TRBD1 on 5 matching bases. The CDR3 sequence is 13 residues long. Germline lookup yields CDR1 MGHDK and CDR2 SYGVNS. Trimming took 1 base from V and 15 from J, leaving 15 bases between them. The CDR3 sequence: CASSEWGSVRLFF. As DNA, the CDR3 is TGTGCCAGCAGTGAATGGGGCTCAGTAAGATTGTTTTTT.

V gene TRBV15 combines with J gene TRBJ2-1, with a tentative D call TRBD1 (5 bases). Trimming removed 3 bases at V and 0 bases at J, with 9 bases between. The length of the CDR3 is 15 residues. Germline lookup yields CDR1 LNHNV and CDR2 YYDKDF (reference sequence). CDR3: CATSSRQSSYNEQFF. The CDR3 DNA reads as TGTGCCACCAGCAGCAGACAGAGCTCCTACAATGAGCAGTTCTTC. Full variable domain (rest looked up from reference TRBV15 and TRBJ2-1): DAMVIQNPRYQVTQFGKPVTLSCSQTLNHNVMYWYQQKSSQAPKLLFHYYDKDFNNEADTPDNFQSRRPNTSFCFLDIRSPGLGDTAMYLCATSSRQSSYNEQFFGPGTRLTVL.

The chain links TRBV7-9 to TRBJ2-7; 11 bases align to TRBD2. The CDR3 has 16 residues. With 10 bases clipped from V and 1 base from J, the junction kept 12 bases outside the gene matches. Germline V gene data show CDR1 as SEHNR and CDR2 as FQNEAQ (reference sequence). CDR3 coding DNA: TGTGCCACCAACCGAGGACTAGCGGGTATATCCTACGAGCAGTACTTC. Translating it yields CATNRGLAGISYEQYF.